The subject of this entry is one T cell receptor (beta chain). Per the authors' pipeline: Reference gene primer amplification gave estimated nucleated cell counts. The repertoire was sequenced with immunoSEQ multiplex PCR; TCRdb's copy has only in-frame clones and lacks some. The DNA gave D and trimming, while V, J and clone size come from that table. The data contain more than 250,000 clones, 65% to 90% of them singletons. The CDR3 runs 15 residues. Germline CDR1 is SGHRS and CDR2 is YFSETQ. The V segment lost 4 bases and the J segment 5 bases; nucleotides outside the gene matches: 6. The data are from a study of blood T cell repertoires in COVID-19. Study-wide context: Sites in the United States, Italy and Spain provided acute and convalescent COVID-19 samples. In each case, the material was cDNA or gDNA derived from T cells, B-cell-depleted T cells, or PBMCs.

This rearrangement joins TRBV5-1 to TRBJ2-5, with TRBD1 matching 12 bases. The TCR originated in a man in his forties or fifties with active or convalescent COVID-19. The sample comprised peripheral blood. The CDR3 DNA is TGCGCCAGCAGCGCCGGGACAGGGGGCGAGGAGACCCAGTACTTC. It translates to CASSAGTGGEETQYF.